Here is one T cell receptor (beta chain) with its context. Its antigen is unidentified. A second PCR of 7 to 11 cycles used a sample-barcoded 5' primer and a J-beta primer mix. TCRdb called the 5' RACE reads again in MiXCR, with one record for every CDR3 protein. The table records approximately 1.5 million distinct CDR3 sequences, 35% to 45% of them present only once. This entry comes from a study of blood T cells in healthy people across ages. Points from the study as a whole: A roughly linear age-dependent decrease characterized TCR beta diversity per million T cells. Estimated diversity that came from one million T cells was considered an underestimate.

CDR3 length: 15 amino acids. V gave up 3 bases and J gave up 0 bases, with 12 bases separating them. The sample taken for sequencing was blood. The TCR originated in a woman younger than 35 in good health. The chain is built from TRBV12-3 or TRBV12-4 and TRBJ2-7, with D tentatively TRBD1 (5 bases). As DNA, the CDR3 is TGTGCCAGCAGTTTTAGTCAGGGTCCCTCCTACGAGCAGTACTTC. The encoded protein is CASSFSQGPSYEQYF.